Listed below are T cell receptor beta chains from one sample, sequenced in a study of T-cell reconstitution after alpha-beta-depleted transplantation in children. TCRdb re-called the PCR reads through MiXCR, storing one row per CDR3 protein. The sample holds around 190,000 distinct CDR3 sequences; 6.6% are singletons and the top ten take just over 5.5%. The specimen was PBMCs, collected before TCRalphabeta/CD19-depleted stem cell transplant. These receptors originate from a boy younger than 10 with acute lymphoblastic leukemia, due to receive a stem cell transplant. Each CDR3 is given with its conserved first and last residue. The D gene is left open where the match is weak. Some rows mark clone size as missing; the rest say once, few, many or name a class of expanded clone.

D gene | J gene | V gene | clone size | CDR3 DNA | CDR3 protein
NA | TRBJ2-1 | TRBV7-7 | few | TGTGCCAGCAGCTTAGTACACTCGGTCTCCTACAATGAGCAGTTCTTC | CASSLVHSVSYNEQFF
NA | TRBJ2-1 | TRBV6-2/TRBV6-3 | few | TGTGCCAGCAGTTACTCGGAGAGGAATGAGCAGTTCTTC | CASSYSERNEQFF
TRBD1 | TRBJ2-5 | TRBV29-1 | NA | TGCAGCGCGGAAGGACAGGAATTAGAGACCCAGTACTTC | CSAEGQELETQYF
NA | TRBJ1-2 | TRBV25-1 | many | TGTGCCAGCAAGGGGGGCAACTATGGCTACACCTTC | CASKGGNYGYTF
NA | TRBJ1-1 | TRBV6-5 | many | TGTGCCAGCAGTTACGGACCGAACACTGAAGCTTTCTTT | CASSYGPNTEAFF
TRBD2 | TRBJ2-5 | TRBV29-1 | many | TGCAGCGTTGAAGGTGGAATGGGGAGCGGGGGGAAATACCAAGAGACCCAGTACTTC | CSVEGGMGSGGKYQETQYF
TRBD1 | TRBJ1-6 | TRBV20-1 | few | TGCAGTGCTAGTCGGACAGGGGACTCACCCCTCCACTTT | CSASRTGDSPLHF
NA | TRBJ2-3 | TRBV14 | many | TGTGCCAGCAGCCTAAGGACGTTCACAGATACGCAGTATTTT | CASSLRTFTDTQYF
NA | TRBJ2-1 | TRBV6-2/TRBV6-3 | NA | TGTGCCACCGGGGGGCCCGAGCAGTTCTTC | CATGGPEQFF
NA | TRBJ1-6 | TRBV10-3 | many | TGTGCCATCAGTGAGGAAAATAATTCACCCCTCCACTTT | CAISEENNSPLHF
NA | TRBJ1-2 | TRBV28 | NA | TGTGCCAGCACGACCGAGGGGGATGGAGGGGGCTACACCTTC | CASTTEGDGGGYTF
NA | TRBJ1-1 | TRBV27 | many | TGTGCCAGCAGTGGGTGGACACAGAACACTGAAGCTTTCTTT | CASSGWTQNTEAFF
TRBD1 | TRBJ2-7 | TRBV6-1 | many | TGTGCCAGCAGTCGGGACAGTCACGAGCAGTACTTC | CASSRDSHEQYF
NA | TRBJ1-2 | TRBV10-3 | NA | TGTGCCATCAGTGAGGGGGGCTATGGCTACACCTTC | CAISEGGYGYTF
TRBD1 | TRBJ1-4 | TRBV9 | many | TGTGCCAGCAGCGGGGACAGCAGCTCAACTAATGAAAAACTGTTTTTT | CASSGDSSSTNEKLFF
NA | TRBJ1-1 | TRBV20-1 | many | TGCAGTGCTAGAGGCTTAGTGGACACTGAAGCTTTCTTT | CSARGLVDTEAFF
NA | TRBJ2-3 | TRBV15 | many | TGTGCCACCAGCCAAGGAGGCCTGCAAGATACGCAGTATTTT | CATSQGGLQDTQYF
TRBD2 | TRBJ2-1 | TRBV9 | many | TGTGCCAGCAGCGTAGTGGCTAGCGGGGGGGTGAACAATGAGCAGTTCTTC | CASSVVASGGVNNEQFF
TRBD2 | TRBJ2-7 | TRBV28 | many | TGTGCCAGCAGTTTATTTGTGGGGGGGGAGCAGTACTTC | CASSLFVGGEQYF
NA | TRBJ1-1 | TRBV11-2 | few | TGTGCCAGCAGGATAACAGAGAACACTGAAGCTTTCTTT | CASRITENTEAFF
TRBD1 | TRBJ2-6 | TRBV15 | NA | TGTGCCACCAGCAAAGATACAGGGGCTGGGGCCAACGTCCTGACTTTC | CATSKDTGAGANVLTF
NA | TRBJ2-7 | TRBV5-1 | NA | TGCGCCAGCATGGGGCAGGTTACCTACGAGCAGTACTTC | CASMGQVTYEQYF
TRBD1 | TRBJ1-1 | TRBV20-1 | many | TGCAGTGCCCCGGGACAGGCCCGAACTGAAGCTTTCTTT | CSAPGQARTEAFF
NA | TRBJ1-5 | TRBV28 | NA | TGTGCCAGCAGTCGAACAGGTTACAATCAGCCCCAGCATTTT | CASSRTGYNQPQHF
NA | TRBJ1-1 | TRBV6-2/TRBV6-3 | few | TGTGCCAGCAGTTACCCACCTTCCAGCCCCGGTGGGTGGAACACTGAAGCTTTCTTT | CASSYPPSSPGGWNTEAFF
TRBD1 | TRBJ1-1 | TRBV28 | many | TGTGCCAGCAGTTTGGGGACAGTCATGAACACTGAAGCTTTCTTT | CASSLGTVMNTEAFF
NA | TRBJ2-7 | TRBV28 | many | TGTGCCAGCAGTCTCCGGACCACTGGGAACCATGGCGAGCAGTACTTC | CASSLRTTGNHGEQYF
NA | TRBJ2-5 | TRBV5-5 | NA | TGTGCCAGCAGCAATCTGTTGACCGGGGAGACCCAGTACTTC | CASSNLLTGETQYF
NA | TRBJ1-1 | TRBV5-1 | few | TGCGCCAGCAGCCTAGGAGGGGGGATGGCTGAAGCTTTCTTT | CASSLGGGMAEAFF
NA | TRBJ2-1 | TRBV14 | few | TGTGCCAGCAGCAATCATCCAACGGGAGCGCAGTTCTTC | CASSNHPTGAQFF
NA | TRBJ1-2 | TRBV7-2 | NA | TGTGCCAGCAGCCCTGACAGCCAAGGCTACACCTTC | CASSPDSQGYTF
NA | TRBJ2-5 | TRBV7-2 | NA | TGTGCCAGCAGCAGTTGGGCGCAAGAGACCCAGTACTTC | CASSSWAQETQYF
NA | TRBJ2-1 | TRBV20-1 | many | TGCAGCGCCGGGTCCCTCTACAATGAGCAGTTCTTC | CSAGSLYNEQFF
NA | TRBJ2-7 | TRBV7-2 | NA | TGTGCCAGCAACACGGCCGGATCCTACGAGCAGTACTTC | CASNTAGSYEQYF
NA | TRBJ2-6 | TRBV4-2 | many | TGTGCCAGCAGCCAAACCACCTTGGTTGCTGGGGCCAACGTCCTGACTTTC | CASSQTTLVAGANVLTF
NA | TRBJ2-3 | TRBV12-3/TRBV12-4 | many | TGTGCCAGCAGTTTAGCGGGCGGCGCCGATACGCAGTATTTT | CASSLAGGADTQYF
NA | TRBJ2-7 | TRBV10-3 | many | TGTGCCACCAGAGAAGGGGCCCTCGAGCAGTACTTC | CATREGALEQYF
NA | TRBJ2-1 | TRBV7-9 | many | TGTGCCAGTCGGCAGGGAATTGAGCAGTTCTTC | CASRQGIEQFF
NA | TRBJ1-4 | TRBV21-1 | few | TGTGCCAGCGACGGGACAGGGGGTCGCCGGGAAAAACTGTTTTTT | CASDGTGGRREKLFF
NA | TRBJ2-1 | TRBV4-2 | many | TGTGCCAGCAGCCAAGGGGACGGGGGTGATACCTACAATGAGCAGTTCTTC | CASSQGDGGDTYNEQFF
TRBD2 | TRBJ2-3 | TRBV27 | few | TGTGCCAGCACCTCTTCTAGCGGGAGAACAGATACGCAGTATTTT | CASTSSSGRTDTQYF
NA | TRBJ2-7 | TRBV20-1 | many | TGCAGTGCTAGTCTTGGCGTAACCTACGAGCAGTACTTC | CSASLGVTYEQYF
NA | TRBJ2-3 | TRBV12-3/TRBV12-4 | many | TGTGCCAGCAGTGGACGGACCCCCACAGATACGCAGTATTTT | CASSGRTPTDTQYF
TRBD1 | TRBJ2-7 | TRBV29-1 | many | TGCAGCGTTGAAGAATGGGGACAGGGATACGAGCAGTACTTC | CSVEEWGQGYEQYF
NA | TRBJ2-3 | TRBV6-5 | many | TGTGCCAGCAGTCCCAGCATGGGGGCAGATACGCAGTATTTT | CASSPSMGADTQYF
TRBD1 | TRBJ1-1 | TRBV28 | many | TGTGCCAGCAGGGGACAGGGTTTCAACACTGAAGCTTTCTTT | CASRGQGFNTEAFF
TRBD1 | TRBJ1-4 | TRBV25-1 | NA | TGTGCCAGCAGTTTGGGGGACAGTCCTAATGAAAAACTGTTTTTT | CASSLGDSPNEKLFF
NA | TRBJ1-6 | TRBV7-9 | NA | TGTGCCAGCAGCTTAGATCTGGAGTCACCCCTCCACTTT | CASSLDLESPLHF
TRBD2 | TRBJ2-3 | TRBV30 | many | TGTGCCTTCACTAGCGGATTCACAGATACGCAGTATTTT | CAFTSGFTDTQYF
NA | TRBJ1-1 | TRBV3-1 | many | TGTGCCAGCAGGGGAGGGGCGATGAACACTGAAGCTTTCTTT | CASRGGAMNTEAFF
NA | TRBJ2-5 | TRBV28 | many | TGTGCCAGCAGTTTATCCTCCGGGCTGTCCCAGTACTTC | CASSLSSGLSQYF
NA | TRBJ1-4 | TRBV20-1 | few | TGCAGTGTTGTCAGGGATGGTGAAAAACTGTTTTTT | CSVVRDGEKLFF
TRBD1 | TRBJ2-3 | TRBV7-9 | NA | TGTGCCAGCAGCCGGGACAGGGATTTCACAGATACGCAGTATTTT | CASSRDRDFTDTQYF
NA | TRBJ2-1 | TRBV5-5 | many | TGTGCCAGCAGCTTGGGTTGGTCCTACAATGAGCAGTTCTTC | CASSLGWSYNEQFF
TRBD1 | TRBJ1-3 | TRBV15 | many | TGTGCCACCAGCAGAGGACAGGGGGCTTCTGGAAACACCATATATTTT | CATSRGQGASGNTIYF
TRBD1 | TRBJ1-2 | TRBV28 | NA | TGTGCCAGCTCGCGGGACAGGGCTGGCTACACCTTC | CASSRDRAGYTF
NA | TRBJ2-5 | TRBV6-5 | NA | TGTGCCAGCAGTTCGTCCGTGGGAGTGGAGACCCAGTACTTC | CASSSSVGVETQYF